One and the same sample provided the 9 T cell receptor beta chains below, sequenced in a study of blood T cell repertoires in COVID-19. Repertoires were generated with immunoSEQ multiplex PCR, while TCRdb's copy carries only in-frame clones and drops some. The sample lists some 22,000 clones, roughly 84% seen once, with approximately 23% in the top ten. What was sequenced was peripheral blood. Every receptor here comes from a man older than 75 with active or convalescent COVID-19.

This chain links TRBV2 with TRBJ1-2, with a weak D call TRBD1 (6 bases). Trimming took off 8 bases at V and 4 bases at J, with 11 bases between the two ends. The CDR3 is 12 amino acids. Germline CDR1 and CDR2: SNHLY and FYNNEI. The CDR3 coding sequence is TGTGCCAGCGGGAGGGGGGCCTATGGCTACACCTTC. This translates into CASGRGAYGYTF.

This clone was seen only a few times. V gene TRBV5-6 combines with J gene TRBJ1-1; weak D call: TRBD1 (6 bases). Trimming stripped 0 bases from V and 10 bases from J, with 16 bases between. Germline-derived CDR1 and CDR2 are SGHDT and YYEEEE. The CDR3 extends over 14 amino acids. CDR3 sequence reads: CASSLDRAPSGAFF. The CDR3 nucleotides read TGTGCCAGCAGCTTGGACAGGGCCCCGTCCGGAGCTTTCTTT.

The rearrangement uses TRBV29-1 and TRBJ1-1; maybe TRBD1 (5 bases). V lost 2 bases and J lost 8, with 15 bases in between. The germline V gene has CDR1 SQVTM and CDR2 ANQGSEA. CDR3 length equals 13 residues. The CDR3 coding sequence is TGCAGCGTTGAACCGACAGCCGGAAACGAAGCTTTCTTT. Residues: CSVEPTAGNEAFF. Using reference TRBV29-1 and TRBJ1-1 for the parts outside the CDR3, the full variable domain is SAVISQKPSRDICQRGTSLTIQCQVDSQVTMMFWYRQQPGQSLTLIATANQGSEATYESGFVIDKFPISRPNLTFSTLTVSNMSPEDSSIYLCSVEPTAGNEAFFGQGTRLTVV.

This clone was recorded once. The chain combines TRBV30 with TRBJ1-6; a possible D gene is TRBD1 (5 bases). The V gene lost 3 bases and the J gene lost 8 bases, with 11 bases spanning the gap. Germline V lookup: CDR1 GTSNPN, CDR2 SVGIG (reference sequence). This CDR3 comprises 13 residues. The DNA of the CDR3 is TGTGCCTGGAGCTTAGGGGCGGATTCACCCCTCCACTTT. It specifies CAWSLGADSPLHF.

This clone appeared a single time. The chain uses TRBV7-9 and TRBJ1-5, with TRBD1 matching 9 bases. The junction had 8 bases not matched to a gene; V was cut back by 6 bases and J by 2 bases. The CDR3 spans 16 residues. Germline loops: CDR1 SEHNR, CDR2 FQNEAQ (reference sequence). CDR3 nucleotides: TGTGCCAGCAGTCGCACTACAGGGGGCGGCAATCAGCCCCAGCATTTT. Translated: CASSRTTGGGNQPQHF.

V gene TRBV5-1 combines with J gene TRBJ1-2; TRBD1 matches at 7 bases. The trim removed 4 bases at V and 8 bases at J, leaving 8 bases unmatched. The V gene's germline CDR1 is SGHRS and CDR2 YFSETQ. The CDR3 is 13 amino acids. The CDR3 region has the DNA TGCGCCAGCAGCCCCGACAGGGCGATCGGCTACACCTTC. This codes for CASSPDRAIGYTF.

The genes are TRBV3-1 (or the pseudogene TRBV3-2) and TRBJ2-2; 8 nucleotides align to TRBD1. CDR3 size: 16 residues. CDR1 is LGHDT, CDR2 YNNKEL, per germline (reference sequence). With V trimmed by 5 bases and J by 6 bases, 11 bases remained unmatched. This chain's CDR3 is CASSTSGTGGPGELFF. In nucleotides, the CDR3 is TGTGCCAGCAGCACCTCCGGGACAGGAGGACCCGGGGAGCTGTTTTTT.

The chain is built from TRBV11-1 and TRBJ2-5; 12 nucleotides match TRBD2. The ends lost 6 bases at V and 5 bases at J; junction bases unmatched: 10. This CDR3 contains 16 residues. The germline gives CDR1 SGHAT, CDR2 FQDESV (reference sequence). This chain's CDR3 is CASRSRTSGVTETQYF. CDR3 DNA: TGTGCCAGCAGATCGAGGACTAGCGGGGTGACGGAGACCCAGTACTTC.

This clone was detected only once. J is TRBJ2-2 and V is TRBV19, with TRBD2 identical over 7 bases. V shed 3 bases and J 4 bases; nucleotides not matched to a gene: 8. CDR1 LNHDA and CDR2 SQIVND come from the germline V gene (reference sequence). The CDR3 is 16 amino acids. CDR3 nucleotide sequence: TGTGCCAGTAGTATTTTGGCGGGAGTTAGCACCGGGGAGCTGTTTTTT. Translation gives CASSILAGVSTGELFF.